The present TCR beta chain was sequenced within a study of blood T cell repertoires in COVID-19. In the source study's methods: Estimates of nucleated cell counts were drawn from the amplification of reference gene primers. TCRdb's table, derived via immunoSEQ multiplex PCR, lists solely in-frame clones and lacks some. D and trimming come from the DNA, and the V and J calls and clone size come from that table. The sample records around 92,000 clones, over 80% being singletons. CDR3 length equals 13 residues. The germline CDR1 and CDR2 sequences are KGHDR and SFDVKD. The V and J ends lost 1 base and 3 bases respectively, with 6 bases between them.

The clonotype originates from a woman over 75 with acute or convalescent COVID-19. The chain links TRBV24-1 to TRBJ2-7; D uncertain. Sequencing input: peripheral blood. CDR3 amino acids: CATSDLRGYEQYF. The CDR3 DNA sequence: TGTGCCACCAGTGATTTACGCGGCTACGAGCAGTACTTC.